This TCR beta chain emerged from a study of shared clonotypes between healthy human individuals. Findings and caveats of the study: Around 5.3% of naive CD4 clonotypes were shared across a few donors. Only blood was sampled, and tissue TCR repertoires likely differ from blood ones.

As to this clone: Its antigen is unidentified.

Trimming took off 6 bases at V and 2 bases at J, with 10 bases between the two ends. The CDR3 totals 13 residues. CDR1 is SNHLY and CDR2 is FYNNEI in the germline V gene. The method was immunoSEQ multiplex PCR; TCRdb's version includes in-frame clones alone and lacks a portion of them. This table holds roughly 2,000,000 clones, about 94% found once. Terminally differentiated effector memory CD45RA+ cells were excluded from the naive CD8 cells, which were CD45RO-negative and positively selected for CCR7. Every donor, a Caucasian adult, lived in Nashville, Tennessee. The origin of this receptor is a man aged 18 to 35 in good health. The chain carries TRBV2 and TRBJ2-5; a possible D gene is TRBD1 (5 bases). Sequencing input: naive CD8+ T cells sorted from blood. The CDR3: CASRDRQQETQYF. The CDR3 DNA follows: TGTGCCAGCAGGGATAGACAGCAAGAGACCCAGTACTTC.